A single sample is the source of the 27 T cell receptor beta chains below, sequenced in a study of OX40 agonist ivuxolimab in advanced cancers. The table came from immunoSEQ multiplex PCR; TCRdb's copy has only in-frame clones and leaves some out. Of about 68,000 clones in the sample, 70% to 85% were seen once. This sample comprised CD4+ or CD8+ T cells sorted from blood, obtained in a trial of the OX40 agonist ivuxolimab. These receptor sequences come from an adult with an advanced solid tumor such as melanoma, head and neck, liver or kidney cancer.

The V and J genes are TRBV5-1 and TRBJ2-1; D may correspond to TRBD1 or TRBD2 (5 bases each). V lost 4 bases to trimming and J lost 9 bases, with 14 bases between them. CDR1 is SGHRS and CDR2 is YFSETQ in the germline V gene. There are 13 residues in the CDR3. Here the CDR3 reads CASSLWDPAEQFF. The CDR3, as DNA: TGCGCCAGCAGCCTCTGGGACCCCGCTGAGCAGTTCTTC.

The table lists this clone with a few counts. At the DNA level, this CDR3 is encoded by other sequences in the same sample as well. The chain joins TRBV7-7 to TRBJ2-1, with a possible D match to TRBD2 (5 bases). Germline V gives CDR1 SSHAT, CDR2 FNYEAQ (reference sequence). This CDR3 is built from 13 residues. Trimming cost V 1 base and J 7 bases, with 8 bases left between them. CDR3 bases: TGTGCCAGCAGCTTAGGTGGCGGGAATGAGCAGTTCTTC. Translating gives CASSLGGGNEQFF.

The chain links TRBV6-1 to TRBJ1-1, with a weak D call TRBD1 (5 bases). This CDR3 has 14 residues. V was shortened by 6 bases and J by 1 base, with 12 bases between the two germline ends. CDR1 and CDR2 from the germline V gene are MNHNS and SASEGT. The CDR3 nucleotides are TGTGCCAGCAGCGACCAGGGACGGAACACTGAAGCTTTCTTT. Encoded protein: CASSDQGRNTEAFF.

V gene TRBV7-9 combines with J gene TRBJ1-1; 7 nucleotides align to TRBD1. Germline assignment: CDR1 SEHNR and CDR2 FQNEAQ (reference sequence). Trimming took 5 bases from V and 3 from J; bases not matched to a gene: 9. This CDR3 region has 15 residues. CDR3 in amino acids: CASSLRGQGDTEAFF. The CDR3 DNA follows: TGTGCCAGCAGCCTCCGGGGGCAGGGGGACACTGAAGCTTTCTTT.

V is TRBV5-6 and J is TRBJ1-2; 9 nucleotides align to TRBD1. The germline gives CDR1 SGHDT, CDR2 YYEEEE. V lost 4 bases to trimming and J lost 14 bases; unmatched junction nucleotides: 15. This CDR3 contains 14 residues. CDR3 sequence (DNA): TGTGCCAGCAGCGGCCCGGACAGGGGAATGGGTGGAACCTTC. Translating gives CASSGPDRGMGGTF.

J is TRBJ2-7 and V is TRBV15, with 10 positions matching TRBD2. The CDR3 extends over 18 amino acids. Trimming took 0 bases from V and 0 from J; bases not matched to a gene: 8. CDR1 LNHNV and CDR2 YYDKDF come from the germline V gene (reference sequence). Here the CDR3 reads CATSRDSGLALLSYEQYF. As DNA, the CDR3 is TGTGCCACCAGCAGAGACTCGGGACTAGCGCTCCTCTCCTACGAGCAGTACTTC.

This clone has just one count. This chain links TRBV7-2 with TRBJ1-1; D remains ambiguous. The CDR3 spans 11 residues. The V gene's germline CDR1 is SGHTA and CDR2 FQGNSA. Between the trimmed V and J ends, which lost 2 bases and 7 bases, there was a span of 5 bases. CDR3 protein: CASSLHIEAFF. Written as DNA, the CDR3 is TGTGCCAGCAGCTTACATATTGAAGCTTTCTTT.

The CDR3 loop is CASGLGGSTEAFF. CDR3 DNA sequence: TGTGCTAGTGGTTTGGGGGGGAGCACTGAAGCTTTCTTT. J is TRBJ1-1 and V is TRBV12-5; D is perhaps TRBD1 (5 bases). In germline, CDR1 is LGHNT, CDR2 FRNRAP. V lost 1 base and J lost 4, with 7 bases in between. The CDR3 covers 13 residues.

V is TRBV2 and J is TRBJ2-4; weak D call: TRBD1 (5 bases). V was cut by 8 bases and J by 0 bases, with 8 bases left in between. Germline-derived CDR1 and CDR2 are SNHLY and FYNNEI. This CDR3 spans 13 amino acids. CDR3 DNA sequence: TGTGCCAGCCAGGGATTAGCCAAAAACATTCAGTACTTC. Residues: CASQGLAKNIQYF. Together with reference TRBV2 and TRBJ2-4, the CDR3 gives the full variable domain: EPEVTQTPSHQVTQMGQEVILRCVPISNHLYFYWYRQILGQKVEFLVSFYNNEISEKSEIFDDQFSVERPDGSNFTLKIRSTKLEDSAMYFCASQGLAKNIQYFGAGTRLSVL.

J is TRBJ2-1 and V is TRBV10-1; D may be TRBD1 or TRBD2 (5 bases each). This CDR3 contains 15 residues. Trimming removed 3 bases at V and 4 bases at J, with 13 bases between. The germline V gene encodes CDR1 WNHNN and CDR2 SYGVQD (reference sequence). In DNA, the CDR3 is TGCGCCAGCAGTGAAGGGACCGGTGCGTACAATGAGCAGTTCTTC. Its translation: CASSEGTGAYNEQFF.

The CDR3 loop is CAISEEAGGYNEQFF. CDR3 DNA: TGTGCCATCAGTGAGGAAGCGGGGGGCTACAATGAGCAGTTCTTC. The chain uses TRBV10-3 and TRBJ2-1, with 9 bases that match TRBD2. J gave up 3 bases and V 2 bases, and 2 bases lay outside the gene matches. Germline CDR1 reads ENHRY; CDR2 reads SYGVKD. The CDR3 spans 15 residues.

The rearrangement joins TRBV4-2 to TRBJ2-1, with D perhaps assigned TRBD1 or TRBD2 (6 bases each). The CDR3 spans 16 residues. Trimming took off 2 bases at V and 8 bases at J, with 19 bases between the two ends. Germline V CDR1 and CDR2: LGHNA, YNFKEQ. CDR3 sequence (DNA): TGTGCCAGCAGCCAACCTCTCTCGGGGGCCCTAGATGAGCAGTTCTTC. It yields the protein CASSQPLSGALDEQFF.

This sequence joins TRBV6-6 and TRBJ2-3; 8 positions agree with TRBD2. CDR3 length equals 16 residues. Germline trimming cut 7 bases from V and 0 bases from J; bases unmatched to any gene: 9. Germline V gives CDR1 MNHNY, CDR2 SVGAGI (reference sequence). The CDR3 DNA reads as TGTGCCAGCACCCCACGGGGGGGGCCTAGCACAGATACGCAGTATTTT. Its translation: CASTPRGGPSTDTQYF.

V is TRBV18 and J is TRBJ2-2; 7 bases map to TRBD1. This CDR3 contains 14 residues. CDR1 is KGHSH and CDR2 is LQKENI in the germline V gene. Trimming cost V 4 bases and J 6 bases; bases outside gene matches: 5. Here the CDR3 DNA reads TGTGCCAGCTCACTACAGGGGAGTGCCGGGGAGCTGTTTTTT. Its protein is CASSLQGSAGELFF.

The V call is TRBV19, the J call TRBJ1-5, with 7 bases that match TRBD1. This CDR3 is 13 amino acids long. V shed 5 bases and J 6 bases; nucleotides not matched to a gene: 4. Germline CDR1 is LNHDA and CDR2 is SQIVND (reference sequence). The DNA of the CDR3 is TGTGCCAGTAGTGGACAGGTTGGTCAGCCCCAGCATTTT. Its translation is CASSGQVGQPQHF.

The chain recombines TRBV9 with TRBJ2-1, with TRBD1 as a possible D gene (6 bases). Trimming removed 2 bases from V and 4 bases from J, with 13 bases in between. In germline, CDR1 is SGDLS, CDR2 YYNGEE. The CDR3 has 15 amino acids. The CDR3 DNA reads as TGTGCCAGCAGCGTCCAGGGACAACCTTACAATGAGCAGTTCTTC. Amino acid sequence: CASSVQGQPYNEQFF.

The chain links TRBV4-1 to TRBJ2-2; D is possibly TRBD1 or TRBD2 (5 bases each). Germline V CDR1 and CDR2: MGHRA, YSYEKL. V lost 4 bases to trimming and J lost 4 bases, with 19 bases between them. The CDR3 has 17 amino acids. As DNA, the CDR3 is TGCGCCAGCAGCCCAAGGACGGGACCCTCGGGCACCGGGGAGCTGTTTTTT. Amino acid sequence: CASSPRTGPSGTGELFF.

The gene calls are TRBV5-1 and TRBJ2-3; TRBD2 might be the D (5 bases). Per germline, CDR1 SGHRS and CDR2 YFSETQ. V shed 6 bases and J shed 0 bases, with 17 bases lying between them. The CDR3 loop spans 16 amino acids. The CDR3 DNA is TGCGCCAGCAACGCGATGGGGAGTGCTAGCACAGATACGCAGTATTTT. It specifies CASNAMGSASTDTQYF. The whole variable domain, remainder taken from reference TRBV5-1 and TRBJ2-3, is KAGVTQTPRYLIKTRGQQVTLSCSPISGHRSVSWYQQTPGQGLQFLFEYFSETQRNKGNFPGRFSGRQFSNSRSEMNVSTLELGDSALYLCASNAMGSASTDTQYFGPGTRLTVL.

This rearrangement joins TRBV5-6 to TRBJ2-7; a weak D match, TRBD2 (5 bases). V lost 4 bases to trimming and J lost 4 bases, with 15 bases between them. The CDR3 has 14 amino acids. Germline values: CDR1 SGHDT, CDR2 YYEEEE. The DNA of the CDR3 is TGTGCCAGCAGCCCCGTGAGGGCCCGGTACGAGCAGTACTTC. Its protein product is CASSPVRARYEQYF.

The chain uses TRBV4-2 and TRBJ2-7; D gene ambiguous. The CDR3 loop spans 13 amino acids. Germline CDR1 LGHNA, CDR2 YNFKEQ. The V end lost 0 bases, the J end lost 5 bases, and 8 bases lay between the germline ends. The CDR3 DNA reads as TGTGCCAGCAGCCAAGATAGGCGAAACGAGCAGTACTTC. Amino acid sequence: CASSQDRRNEQYF.

This clone was detected a few times. V is TRBV14 and J is TRBJ1-6, with D perhaps TRBD1 (5 bases). This CDR3 is 16 amino acids long. Per the germline V gene, CDR1 is SGHDN and CDR2 is FVKESK. Trimming removed 0 bases from V and 7 bases from J, with 13 bases in between. CDR3 coding DNA: TGTGCCAGCAGCCAAGATCGACAGACGTTCAATTCACCCCTCCACTTT. Its translation is CASSQDRQTFNSPLHF. The complete variable domain, with remaining parts taken from reference TRBV14 and TRBJ1-6, reads EAGVTQFPSHSVIEKGQTVTLRCDPISGHDNLYWYRRVMGKEIKFLLHFVKESKQDESGMPNNRFLAERTGGTYSTLKVQPAELEDSGVYFCASSQDRQTFNSPLHFGNGTRLTVT.

For this clone: Other DNA sequences in the same sample also yield this CDR3. The chain uses TRBV18 and TRBJ1-4; D uncertain. Germline-derived CDR1 and CDR2 are KGHSH and LQKENI. The CDR3 sequence is 15 residues long. V lost 3 bases and J lost 0, with 8 bases in between. In nucleotides, the CDR3 is TGTGCCAGCTCACCCCTCCCTGCAACTAATGAAAAACTGTTTTTT. It specifies CASSPLPATNEKLFF.

V usage is TRBV5-6 and J usage is TRBJ2-1; 9 nucleotides line up with TRBD1. Germline CDR1 and CDR2: SGHDT and YYEEEE. The CDR3 runs 13 residues. V trimming: 0 bases; J trimming: 10 bases; junction bases outside the gene matches: 2. CDR3 DNA sequence: TGTGCCAGCAGCTTGGGACAGGGGGGAGAGCAGTTCTTC. Translation: CASSLGQGGEQFF.

The CDR3 region has the DNA TGTGCCTGGAGTTCTAGCGGGAGTGTCAGTGAGCAGTTCTTC. Translated, it gives CAWSSSGSVSEQFF. The chain recombines TRBV30 with TRBJ2-1, with 10 nucleotides matching TRBD2. This CDR3 spans 14 amino acids. CDR1 and CDR2 from the germline V gene are GTSNPN and SVGIG (reference sequence). Germline trimming cut 2 bases from V and 9 bases from J; bases unmatched to any gene: 7.

This chain links TRBV7-7 with TRBJ2-7; maybe TRBD2 (6 bases). Trimming cost V 5 bases and J 3 bases, with 17 bases left between them. Germline V gene data show CDR1 as SSHAT and CDR2 as FNYEAQ (reference sequence). The CDR3 contains 15 residues. CDR3 loop: CASSRPLAVYYEQYF. DNA for the CDR3: TGTGCCAGCAGCCGACCGTTAGCGGTCTACTACGAGCAGTACTTC.

This clone showed up just a few times. This rearrangement joins TRBV7-2 to TRBJ1-1, with D perhaps matching TRBD1 (6 bases). V was trimmed by 4 bases and J by 4 bases, leaving 16 bases between them. Germline V lookup: CDR1 SGHTA, CDR2 FQGNSA. The CDR3 sequence is 15 residues long. CDR3: CASSSVNTGSTEAFF. The CDR3 nucleotides are TGTGCCAGCAGCTCCGTGAATACAGGGAGCACTGAAGCTTTCTTT. The complete variable domain, with remaining parts taken from reference TRBV7-2 and TRBJ1-1, reads GAGVSQSPSNKVTEKGKDVELRCDPISGHTALYWYRQSLGQGLEFLIYFQGNSAPDKSGLPSDRFSAERTGGSVSTLTIQRTQQEDSAVYLCASSSVNTGSTEAFFGQGTRLTVV.

This clone was detected once. The chain carries TRBV4-2 and TRBJ1-4, with TRBD1 as a possible D gene (5 bases). The V end lost 6 bases, the J end lost 7 bases, and 9 bases lay between the germline ends. Germline CDR1 and CDR2: LGHNA and YNFKEQ. This CDR3 spans 12 amino acids. The CDR3 spells CASSGGSEKLFF. The CDR3 DNA reads TGTGCCAGCAGTGGGGGGAGTGAAAAACTGTTTTTT.